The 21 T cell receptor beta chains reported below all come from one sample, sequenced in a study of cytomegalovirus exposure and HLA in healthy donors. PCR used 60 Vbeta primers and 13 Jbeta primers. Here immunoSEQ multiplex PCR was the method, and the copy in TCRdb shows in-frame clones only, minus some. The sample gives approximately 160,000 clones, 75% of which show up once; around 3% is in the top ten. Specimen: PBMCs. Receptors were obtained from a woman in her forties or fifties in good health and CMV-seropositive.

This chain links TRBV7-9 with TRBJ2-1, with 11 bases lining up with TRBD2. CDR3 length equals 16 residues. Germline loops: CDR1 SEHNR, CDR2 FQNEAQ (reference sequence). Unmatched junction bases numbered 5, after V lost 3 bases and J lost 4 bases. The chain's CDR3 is CASSLTVAGGYNEQFF. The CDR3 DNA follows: TGTGCCAGCAGCTTGACCGTAGCGGGGGGGTACAATGAGCAGTTCTTC.

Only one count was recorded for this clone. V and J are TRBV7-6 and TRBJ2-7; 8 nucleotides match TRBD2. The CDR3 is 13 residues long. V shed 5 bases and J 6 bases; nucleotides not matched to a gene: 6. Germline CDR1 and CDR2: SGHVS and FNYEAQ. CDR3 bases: TGTGCCAGCAGCCCCGGACTAGCTGTCGAGCAGTACTTC. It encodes CASSPGLAVEQYF.

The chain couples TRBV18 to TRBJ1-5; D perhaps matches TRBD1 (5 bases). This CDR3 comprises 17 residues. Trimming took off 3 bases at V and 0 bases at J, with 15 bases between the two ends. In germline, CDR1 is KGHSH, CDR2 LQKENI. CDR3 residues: CASSPGIGDASNQPQHF. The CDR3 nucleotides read TGTGCCAGCTCACCCGGAATAGGGGATGCTAGCAATCAGCCCCAGCATTTT.

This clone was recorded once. The CDR3 DNA follows: TGTGCCTGGAGTGTATCCGTTGGGGCTGGCTACACCTTC. Translation: CAWSVSVGAGYTF. This chain connects TRBV30 to TRBJ1-2; D is possibly TRBD1 (5 bases). CDR3 length equals 13 residues. Germline lookup yields CDR1 GTSNPN and CDR2 SVGIG (reference sequence). Trimming took 0 bases from V and 7 from J, leaving 12 bases between them.

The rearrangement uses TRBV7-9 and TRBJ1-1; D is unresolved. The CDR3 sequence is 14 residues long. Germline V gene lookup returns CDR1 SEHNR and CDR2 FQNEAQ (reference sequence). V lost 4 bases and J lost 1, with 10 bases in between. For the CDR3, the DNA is TGTGCCAGCAGCTGGGGAGGGAAGAACACTGAAGCTTTCTTT. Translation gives CASSWGGKNTEAFF.

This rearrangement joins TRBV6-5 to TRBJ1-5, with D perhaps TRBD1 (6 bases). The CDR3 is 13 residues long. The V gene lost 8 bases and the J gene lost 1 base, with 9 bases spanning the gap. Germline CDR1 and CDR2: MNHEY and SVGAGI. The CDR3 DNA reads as TGTGCCAGCGGCGACAGGAGCAATCAGCCCCAGCATTTT. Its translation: CASGDRSNQPQHF.

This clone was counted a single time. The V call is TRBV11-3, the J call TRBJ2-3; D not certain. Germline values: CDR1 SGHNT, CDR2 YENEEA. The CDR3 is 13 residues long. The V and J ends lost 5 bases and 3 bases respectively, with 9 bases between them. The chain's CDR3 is CASSKIETDTQYF. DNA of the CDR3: TGTGCCAGCAGCAAAATTGAGACAGATACGCAGTATTTT. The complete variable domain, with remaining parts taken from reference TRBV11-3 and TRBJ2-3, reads EAGVVQSPRYKIIEKKQPVAFWCNPISGHNTLYWYLQNLGQGPELLIRYENEEAVDDSQLPKDRFSAERLKGVDSTLKIQPAELGDSAVYLCASSKIETDTQYFGPGTRLTVL.

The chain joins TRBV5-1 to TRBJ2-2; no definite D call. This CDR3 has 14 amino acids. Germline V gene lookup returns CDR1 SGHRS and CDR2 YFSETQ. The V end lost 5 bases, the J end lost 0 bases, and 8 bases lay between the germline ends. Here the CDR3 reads CASRITTNTGELFF. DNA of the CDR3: TGCGCCAGCAGAATTACTACGAACACCGGGGAGCTGTTTTTT.

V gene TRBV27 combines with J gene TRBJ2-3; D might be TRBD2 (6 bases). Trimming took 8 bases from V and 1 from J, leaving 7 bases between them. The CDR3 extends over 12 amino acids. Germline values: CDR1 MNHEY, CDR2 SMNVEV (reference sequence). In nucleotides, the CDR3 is TGTGCCAGCCGGGAGCGCACAGATACGCAGTATTTT. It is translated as CASRERTDTQYF.

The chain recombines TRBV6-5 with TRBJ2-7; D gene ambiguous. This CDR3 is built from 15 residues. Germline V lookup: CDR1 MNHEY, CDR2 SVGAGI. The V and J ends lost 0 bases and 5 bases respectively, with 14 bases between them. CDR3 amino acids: CASSYSLGRPHEQYF. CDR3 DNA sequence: TGTGCCAGCAGTTACTCTTTGGGCCGCCCCCACGAGCAGTACTTC.

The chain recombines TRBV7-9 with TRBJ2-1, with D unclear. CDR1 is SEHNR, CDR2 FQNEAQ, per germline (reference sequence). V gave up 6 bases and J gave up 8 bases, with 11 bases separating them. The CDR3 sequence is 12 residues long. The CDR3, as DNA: TGTGCCAGCAGACCAGCTGGGCATGAGCAGTTCTTC. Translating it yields CASRPAGHEQFF. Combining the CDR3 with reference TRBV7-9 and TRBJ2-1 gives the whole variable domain DTGVSQNPRHKITKRGQNVTFRCDPISEHNRLYWYRQTLGQGPEFLTYFQNEAQLEKSRLLSDRFSAERPKGSFSTLEIQRTEQGDSAMYLCASRPAGHEQFFGPGTRLTVL.

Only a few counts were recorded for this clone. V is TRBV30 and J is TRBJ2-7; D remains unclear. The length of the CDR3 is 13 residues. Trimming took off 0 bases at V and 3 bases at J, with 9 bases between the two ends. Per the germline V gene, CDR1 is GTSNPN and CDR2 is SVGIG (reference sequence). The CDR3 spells CAWSVGGGYEQYF. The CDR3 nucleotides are TGTGCCTGGAGTGTAGGCGGCGGCTACGAGCAGTACTTC.

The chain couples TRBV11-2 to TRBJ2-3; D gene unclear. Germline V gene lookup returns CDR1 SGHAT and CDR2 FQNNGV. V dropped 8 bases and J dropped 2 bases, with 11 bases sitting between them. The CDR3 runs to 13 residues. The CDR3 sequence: CASCLRYTDTQYF. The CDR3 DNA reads TGTGCCAGCTGCCTGAGGTACACAGATACGCAGTATTTT. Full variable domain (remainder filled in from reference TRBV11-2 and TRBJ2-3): EAGVAQSPRYKIIEKRQSVAFWCNPISGHATLYWYQQILGQGPKLLIQFQNNGVVDDSQLPKDRFSAERLKGVDSTLKIQPAKLEDSAVYLCASCLRYTDTQYFGPGTRLTVL.

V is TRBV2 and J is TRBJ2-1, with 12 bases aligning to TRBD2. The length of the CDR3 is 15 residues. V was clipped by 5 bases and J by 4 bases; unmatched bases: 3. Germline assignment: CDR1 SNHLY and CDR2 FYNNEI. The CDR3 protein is CASSLGLAGYNEQFF. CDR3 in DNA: TGTGCCAGCAGTCTTGGACTAGCGGGGTACAATGAGCAGTTCTTC.

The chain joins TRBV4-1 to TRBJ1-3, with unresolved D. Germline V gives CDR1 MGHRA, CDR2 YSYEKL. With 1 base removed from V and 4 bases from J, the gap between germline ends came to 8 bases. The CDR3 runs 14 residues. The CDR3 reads CASSQGQTGNTIYF. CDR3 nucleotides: TGCGCCAGCAGCCAAGGCCAGACAGGAAACACCATATATTTT.

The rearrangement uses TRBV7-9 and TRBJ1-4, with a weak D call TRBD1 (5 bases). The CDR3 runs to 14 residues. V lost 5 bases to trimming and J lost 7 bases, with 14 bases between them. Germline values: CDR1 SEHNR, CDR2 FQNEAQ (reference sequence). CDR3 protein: CASSLEGWSEKLFF. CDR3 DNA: TGTGCCAGCAGCCTAGAGGGGTGGAGTGAAAAACTGTTTTTT.

The CDR3 here is CASSIDRGITEAFF. CDR3 sequence (DNA): TGTGCCAGTAGTATCGACAGGGGGATCACTGAAGCTTTCTTT. The chain is built from TRBV19 and TRBJ1-1; 9 positions match TRBD1. The length of the CDR3 is 14 residues. The V gene end was trimmed by 3 bases and the J gene end by 4 bases; junction bases not matched to a gene: 3. Germline assignment: CDR1 LNHDA and CDR2 SQIVND (reference sequence).

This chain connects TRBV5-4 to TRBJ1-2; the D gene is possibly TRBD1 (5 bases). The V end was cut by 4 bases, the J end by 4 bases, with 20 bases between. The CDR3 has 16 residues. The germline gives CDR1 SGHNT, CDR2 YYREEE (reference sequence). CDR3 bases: TGTGCCAGCAGCCCACGGGCAGGGCAGGAGGGCTATGGCTACACCTTC. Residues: CASSPRAGQEGYGYTF. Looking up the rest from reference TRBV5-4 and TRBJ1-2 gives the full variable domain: ETGVTQSPTHLIKTRGQQVTLRCSSQSGHNTVSWYQQALGQGPQFIFQYYREEENGRGNFPPRFSGLQFPNYSSELNVNALELDDSALYLCASSPRAGQEGYGYTFGSGTRLTVV.

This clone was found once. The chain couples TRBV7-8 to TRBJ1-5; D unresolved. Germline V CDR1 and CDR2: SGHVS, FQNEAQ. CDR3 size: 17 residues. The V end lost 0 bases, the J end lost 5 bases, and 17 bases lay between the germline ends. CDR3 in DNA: TGTGCCAGCAGCTTAGCTGTTTCGGGTGTTTTGTATCAGCCCCAGCATTTT. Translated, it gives CASSLAVSGVLYQPQHF.

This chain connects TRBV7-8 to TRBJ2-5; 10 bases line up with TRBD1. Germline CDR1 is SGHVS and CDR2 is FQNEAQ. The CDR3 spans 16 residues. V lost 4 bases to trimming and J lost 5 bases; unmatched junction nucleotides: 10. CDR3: CASSWAGTGALETQYF. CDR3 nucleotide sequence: TGTGCCAGCAGCTGGGCCGGGACAGGGGCATTGGAGACCCAGTACTTC.

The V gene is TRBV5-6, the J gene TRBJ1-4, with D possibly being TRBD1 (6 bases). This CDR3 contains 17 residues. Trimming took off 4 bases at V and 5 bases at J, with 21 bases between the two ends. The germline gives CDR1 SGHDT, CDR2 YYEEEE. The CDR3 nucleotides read TGTGCCAGCAGCGAGGGGGTAATAGGACCGCAGAATGAAAAACTGTTTTTT. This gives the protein CASSEGVIGPQNEKLFF.